Only one count was recorded for the clone carrying this T cell receptor beta chain. Some clones are missing from TCRdb's copy, which holds only in-frame ones; the method was immunoSEQ multiplex PCR. The data show roughly 84,000 clones, about nine tenths seen once. The data were taken from a study of control samples from healthy donors and cancer patients. The CDR3 extends over 15 amino acids. V dropped 5 bases and J dropped 8 bases, with 21 bases sitting between them. Germline lookup yields CDR1 LNHDA and CDR2 SQIVND (reference sequence). The gene calls are TRBV19 and TRBJ1-2, with D perhaps TRBD1 (6 bases). The sequenced sample was blood. This receptor was identified in a man over 45 in good health. CDR3 amino acids: CASSFITGGGGGYTF. The CDR3 DNA reads as TGTGCCAGTAGTTTCATCACAGGTGGGGGCGGAGGCTACACCTTC.